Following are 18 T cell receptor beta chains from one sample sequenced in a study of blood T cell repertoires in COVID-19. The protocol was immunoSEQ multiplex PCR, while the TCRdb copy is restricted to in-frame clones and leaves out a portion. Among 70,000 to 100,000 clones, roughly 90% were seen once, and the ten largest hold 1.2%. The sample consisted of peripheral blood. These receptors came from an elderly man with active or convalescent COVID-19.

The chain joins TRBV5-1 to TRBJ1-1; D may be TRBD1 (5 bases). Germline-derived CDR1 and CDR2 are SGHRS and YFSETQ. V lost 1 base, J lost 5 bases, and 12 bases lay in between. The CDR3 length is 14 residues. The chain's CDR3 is CASSLRLRGTEAFF. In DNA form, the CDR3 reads TGCGCCAGCAGCTTGAGGCTAAGGGGAACTGAAGCTTTCTTT.

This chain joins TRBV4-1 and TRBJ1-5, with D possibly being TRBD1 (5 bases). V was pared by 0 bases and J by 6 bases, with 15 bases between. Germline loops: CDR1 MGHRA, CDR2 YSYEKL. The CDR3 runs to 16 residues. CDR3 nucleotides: TGCGCCAGCAGCCAAGATGGAGCAGGGTTCGGTCAGCCCCAGCATTTT. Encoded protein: CASSQDGAGFGQPQHF.

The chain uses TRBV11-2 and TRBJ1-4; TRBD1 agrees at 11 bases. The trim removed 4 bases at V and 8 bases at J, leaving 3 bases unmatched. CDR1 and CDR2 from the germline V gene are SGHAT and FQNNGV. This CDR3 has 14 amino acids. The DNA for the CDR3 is TGTGCCAGCAGCTGGGGGACAGGGGGGGAAAAACTGTTTTTT. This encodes CASSWGTGGEKLFF.

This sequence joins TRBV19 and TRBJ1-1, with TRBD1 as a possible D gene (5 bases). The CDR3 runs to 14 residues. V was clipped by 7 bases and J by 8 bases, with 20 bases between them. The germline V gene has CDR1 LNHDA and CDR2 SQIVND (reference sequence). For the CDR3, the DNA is TGTGCCAGTATTGAGGGGTACGGGGGATCAGAAGCTTTCTTT. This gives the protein CASIEGYGGSEAFF.

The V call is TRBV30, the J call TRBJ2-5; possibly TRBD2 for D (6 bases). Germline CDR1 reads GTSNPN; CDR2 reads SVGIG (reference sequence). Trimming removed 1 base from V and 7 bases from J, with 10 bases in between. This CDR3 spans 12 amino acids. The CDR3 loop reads CAWSAGVGTQYF. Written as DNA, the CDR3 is TGTGCCTGGAGTGCGGGGGTAGGGACCCAGTACTTC.

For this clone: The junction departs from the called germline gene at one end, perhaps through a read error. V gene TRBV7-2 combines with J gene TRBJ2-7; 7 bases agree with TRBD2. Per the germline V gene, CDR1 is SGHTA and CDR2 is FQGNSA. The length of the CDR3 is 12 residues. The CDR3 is CASSLVGRPIDF. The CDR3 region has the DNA TGTGCCAGCAGCTTAGTCGGGAGGCCAATCGACTTC.

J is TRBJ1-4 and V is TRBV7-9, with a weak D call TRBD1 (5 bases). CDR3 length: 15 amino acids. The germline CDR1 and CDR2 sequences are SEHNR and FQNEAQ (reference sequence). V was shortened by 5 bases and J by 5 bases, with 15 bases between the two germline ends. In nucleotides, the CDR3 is TGTGCCAGCAGCAACGACGGGAGGGGAAATGAAAAACTGTTTTTT. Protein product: CASSNDGRGNEKLFF.

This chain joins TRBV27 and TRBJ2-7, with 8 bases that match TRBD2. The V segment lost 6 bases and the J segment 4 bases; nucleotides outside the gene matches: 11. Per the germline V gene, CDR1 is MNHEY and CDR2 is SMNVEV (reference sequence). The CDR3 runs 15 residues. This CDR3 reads CASSLRGPGGYEQYF. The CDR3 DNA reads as TGTGCCAGCAGCCTAAGAGGGCCGGGAGGGTACGAGCAGTACTTC.

In nucleotides, the CDR3 is TGCGCCAGCAGCCAGGACCCCACAGGGACCCAGTACTTC. Encoded protein: CASSQDPTGTQYF. The chain carries TRBV4-3 and TRBJ2-5, with a possible D match to TRBD1 (5 bases). Germline assignment: CDR1 LGHNA and CDR2 YSLEER. Between the trimmed V and J ends, which lost 3 bases and 7 bases, there was a span of 12 bases. The CDR3 is made up of 13 amino acids.

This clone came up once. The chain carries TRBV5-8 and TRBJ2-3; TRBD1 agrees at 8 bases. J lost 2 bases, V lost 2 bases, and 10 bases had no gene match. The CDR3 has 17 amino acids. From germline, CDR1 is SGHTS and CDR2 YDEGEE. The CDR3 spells CASSFYSGGSVTDTQYF. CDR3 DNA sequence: TGTGCCAGCAGCTTCTATTCAGGGGGCTCCGTCACAGATACGCAGTATTTT.

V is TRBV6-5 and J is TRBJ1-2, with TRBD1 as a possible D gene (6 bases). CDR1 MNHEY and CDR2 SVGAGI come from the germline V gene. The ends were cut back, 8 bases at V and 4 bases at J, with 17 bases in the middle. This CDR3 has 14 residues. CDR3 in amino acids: CASSQRGALYGYTF. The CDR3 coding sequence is TGTGCCAGCTCACAGCGGGGGGCGCTCTATGGCTACACCTTC.

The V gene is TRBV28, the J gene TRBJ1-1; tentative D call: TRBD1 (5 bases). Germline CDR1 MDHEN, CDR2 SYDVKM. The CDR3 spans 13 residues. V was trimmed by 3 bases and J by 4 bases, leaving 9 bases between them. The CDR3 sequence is CASSFRVGTEAFF. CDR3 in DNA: TGTGCCAGCAGTTTCAGGGTGGGCACTGAAGCTTTCTTT.

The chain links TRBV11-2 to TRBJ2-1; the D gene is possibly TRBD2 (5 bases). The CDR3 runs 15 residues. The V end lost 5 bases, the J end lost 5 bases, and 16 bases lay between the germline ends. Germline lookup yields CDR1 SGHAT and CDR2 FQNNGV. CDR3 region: CASSPDSFLNNEQFF. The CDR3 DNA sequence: TGTGCCAGCAGCCCGGACTCCTTTCTTAACAATGAGCAGTTCTTC.

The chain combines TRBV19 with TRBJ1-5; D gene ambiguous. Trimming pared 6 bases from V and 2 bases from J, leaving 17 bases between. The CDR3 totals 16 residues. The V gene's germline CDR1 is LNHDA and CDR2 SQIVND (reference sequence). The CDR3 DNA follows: TGTGCCAGTAGAGCCTCCATGATAATTGGCAATCAGCCCCAGCATTTT. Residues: CASRASMIIGNQPQHF.

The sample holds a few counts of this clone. CDR3 nucleotide sequence: TGTGCCAGCAGCTTACAAGCGGGAGGGTACGGGGAGACCCAGTACTTC. Translation gives CASSLQAGGYGETQYF. The chain couples TRBV11-2 to TRBJ2-5, with TRBD2 matching over 10 bases. The V gene's germline CDR1 is SGHAT and CDR2 FQNNGV. Trimming cost V 2 bases and J 5 bases; bases outside gene matches: 8. This CDR3 has 16 residues.

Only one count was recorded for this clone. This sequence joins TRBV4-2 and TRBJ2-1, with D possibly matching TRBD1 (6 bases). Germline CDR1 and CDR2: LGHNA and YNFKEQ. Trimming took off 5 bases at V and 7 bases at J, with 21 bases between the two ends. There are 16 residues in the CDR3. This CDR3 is CASSYLDRTSGNEQFF. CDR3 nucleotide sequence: TGTGCCAGCAGCTACCTAGACAGGACCTCCGGGAATGAGCAGTTCTTC.

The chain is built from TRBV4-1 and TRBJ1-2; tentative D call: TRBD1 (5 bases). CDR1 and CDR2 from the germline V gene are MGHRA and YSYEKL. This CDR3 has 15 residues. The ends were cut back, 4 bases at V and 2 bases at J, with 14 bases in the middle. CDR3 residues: CASSLIGGGNYGYTF. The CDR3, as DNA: TGCGCCAGCAGCCTTATCGGGGGAGGGAACTATGGCTACACCTTC.

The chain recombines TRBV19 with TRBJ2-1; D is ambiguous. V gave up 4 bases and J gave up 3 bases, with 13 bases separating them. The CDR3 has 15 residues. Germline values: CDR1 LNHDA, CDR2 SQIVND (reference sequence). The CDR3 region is CASSTLGTSYNEQFF. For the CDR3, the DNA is TGTGCCAGTAGTACGCTAGGAACCAGCTACAATGAGCAGTTCTTC.